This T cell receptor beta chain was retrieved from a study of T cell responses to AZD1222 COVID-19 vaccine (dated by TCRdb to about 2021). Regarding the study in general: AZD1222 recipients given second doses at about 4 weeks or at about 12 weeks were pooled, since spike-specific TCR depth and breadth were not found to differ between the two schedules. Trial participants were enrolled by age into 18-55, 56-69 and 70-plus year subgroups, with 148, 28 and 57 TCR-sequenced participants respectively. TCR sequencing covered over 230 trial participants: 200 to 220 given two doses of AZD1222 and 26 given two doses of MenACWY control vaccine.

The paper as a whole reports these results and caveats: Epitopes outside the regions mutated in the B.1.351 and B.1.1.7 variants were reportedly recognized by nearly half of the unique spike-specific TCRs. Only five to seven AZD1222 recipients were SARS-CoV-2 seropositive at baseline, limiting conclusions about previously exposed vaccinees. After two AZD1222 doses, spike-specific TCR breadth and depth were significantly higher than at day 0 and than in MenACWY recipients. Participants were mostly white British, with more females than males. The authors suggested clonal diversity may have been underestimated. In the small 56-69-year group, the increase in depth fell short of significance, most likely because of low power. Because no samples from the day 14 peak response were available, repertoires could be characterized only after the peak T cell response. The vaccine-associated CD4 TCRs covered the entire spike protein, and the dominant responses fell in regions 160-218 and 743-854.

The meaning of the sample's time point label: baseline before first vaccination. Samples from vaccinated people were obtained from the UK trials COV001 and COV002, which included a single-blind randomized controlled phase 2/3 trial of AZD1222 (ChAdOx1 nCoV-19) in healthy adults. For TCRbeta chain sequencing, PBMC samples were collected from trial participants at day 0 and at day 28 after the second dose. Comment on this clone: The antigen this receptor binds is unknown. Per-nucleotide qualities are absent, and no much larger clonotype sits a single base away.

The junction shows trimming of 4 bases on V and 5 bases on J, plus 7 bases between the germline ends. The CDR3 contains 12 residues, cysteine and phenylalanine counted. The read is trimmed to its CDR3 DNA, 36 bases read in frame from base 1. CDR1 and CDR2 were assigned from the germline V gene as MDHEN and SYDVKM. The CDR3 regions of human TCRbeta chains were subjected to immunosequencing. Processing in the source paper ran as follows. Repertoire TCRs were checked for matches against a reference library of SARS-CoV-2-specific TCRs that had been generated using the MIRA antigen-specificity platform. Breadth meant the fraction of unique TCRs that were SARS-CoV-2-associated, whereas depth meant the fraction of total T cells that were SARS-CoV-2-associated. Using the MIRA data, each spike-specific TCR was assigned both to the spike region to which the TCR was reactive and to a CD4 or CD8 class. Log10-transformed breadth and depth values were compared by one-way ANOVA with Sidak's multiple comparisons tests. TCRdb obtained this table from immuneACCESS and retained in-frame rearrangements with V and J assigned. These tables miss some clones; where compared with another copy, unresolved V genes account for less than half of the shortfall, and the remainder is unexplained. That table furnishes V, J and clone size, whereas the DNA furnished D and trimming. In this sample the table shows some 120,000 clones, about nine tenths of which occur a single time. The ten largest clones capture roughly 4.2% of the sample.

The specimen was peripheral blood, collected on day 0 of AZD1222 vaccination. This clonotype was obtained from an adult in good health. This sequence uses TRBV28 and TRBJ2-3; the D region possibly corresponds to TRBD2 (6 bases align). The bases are TGTGCCAGCAGTTGGAGGGGAGATACGCAGTATTTT. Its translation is CASSWRGDTQYF.